This TCR beta chain was sequenced during a study of blood T cell repertoires in COVID-19. On the study more broadly: Sites in the United States, Italy and Spain provided acute and convalescent COVID-19 samples. The analysed material was cDNA or gDNA that came from T cells, B-cell-depleted T cells, or PBMCs.

The CDR3 runs to 17 residues. The V segment lost 1 base and the J segment 0 bases; nucleotides outside the gene matches: 4. In germline, CDR1 is MGHRA, CDR2 YSYEKL. How the authors handled the data: Reference gene primer amplification gave nucleated cell count estimates. Only in-frame clones appear in the TCRdb table, and some are missing; sequencing was by immunoSEQ multiplex PCR. V and J calls and clone size follow that table, whereas D and trimming were derived from the DNA. Of roughly 170,000 clones listed, about four fifths are singletons. The chain links TRBV4-1 to TRBJ1-3; 9 bases line up with TRBD1. This clonotype was obtained from a human donor in a cohort sampled during active COVID-19. Sequences were obtained from peripheral blood. CDR3 loop: CASSQGPQGASGNTIYF. In nucleotides, the CDR3 is TGCGCCAGCAGCCAAGGTCCACAGGGGGCCTCTGGAAACACCATATATTTT.